This passage covers 32 T cell receptor beta chains from one sample sequenced in a study of TIL therapy for anti-PD-1-resistant metastatic lung cancer. Time point indicated: pre-treatment sample, taken before nivolumab and TIL therapy. Tumor tissue came from excised metastases, mostly pleural nodules or supraclavicular lymph nodes. The immunoSEQ assay was v3. Data came from immunoSEQ multiplex PCR; TCRdb stores just in-frame clones and leaves some out. This sample has 2,000 to 2,500 clones, with around four fifths found just once. Sample: tumor tissue, taken at baseline. The receptors derive from a person between 30 and 80 years old with non-small cell lung cancer.

The genes are TRBV7-9 and TRBJ2-5; tentatively, D is TRBD2 (5 bases). The J call may be incorrect, as the DNA end agrees better with TRBJ2-7. Germline CDR1 and CDR2: SEHNR and FQNEAQ (reference sequence). This CDR3 is built from 12 residues. CDR3 in amino acids: CASSRENYEQYF. CDR3 coding DNA: TGTGCCAGCAGCAGGGAGAACTACGAGCAGTACTTC.

The V gene is TRBV19, the J gene TRBJ1-4, with a weak D call TRBD1 (6 bases). Germline V gene lookup returns CDR1 LNHDA and CDR2 SQIVND (reference sequence). Trimming stripped 3 bases from V and 0 bases from J, with 17 bases between. This CDR3 region has 18 residues. CDR3 sequence: CASSMTGTQITTNEKLFF. The DNA of the CDR3 is TGTGCCAGTAGTATGACCGGGACACAGATCACAACTAATGAAAAACTGTTTTTT.

The rearrangement uses TRBV19 and TRBJ2-1; 12 bases are a match to TRBD1. From germline, CDR1 is LNHDA and CDR2 SQIVND (reference sequence). The J segment lost 9 bases and the V segment lost 5 bases, leaving 8 bases of the junction unmatched. The CDR3 runs to 15 residues. CDR3 sequence reads: CASSFAGTGGFEQFF. The CDR3 region has the DNA TGTGCCAGTAGTTTCGCCGGGACAGGGGGCTTTGAGCAGTTCTTC.

As DNA, the CDR3 is TGTGCCAGCAGCCCCCAGGGGGGAGGGTTAAACGAGCAGTACTTC. This codes for CASSPQGGGLNEQYF. This chain joins TRBV7-2 and TRBJ2-7, with D tentatively TRBD1 or TRBD2 (7 bases each). Germline CDR1 reads SGHTA; CDR2 reads FQGNSA. The CDR3 is 15 amino acids. With 5 bases removed from V and 5 bases from J, the gap between germline ends came to 19 bases.

The rearrangement links TRBV12-2 to TRBJ2-2; TRBD2 reflects the table's D call only, with no check against the DNA. TRBV12-2 is marked as a pseudogene. This CDR3 comprises 15 residues. CDR3 sequence reads: CASRPATQEHRGAVF. The CDR3 nucleotides are TGTGCAAGTCGACCGGCAACCCAGGAACACCGGGGAGCTGTTTTT.

The chain employs TRBV4-1 and TRBJ2-7; 8 bases line up with TRBD1. Germline values: CDR1 MGHRA, CDR2 YSYEKL. This CDR3 comprises 17 residues. J was trimmed by 0 bases and V by 1 base; bases with no gene match: 8. CDR3 residues: CASSQGTGSYSSYEQYF. In DNA, the CDR3 is TGCGCCAGCAGCCAAGGGACAGGGTCTTATAGCTCCTACGAGCAGTACTTC.

The V and J genes are TRBV7-2 and TRBJ1-1, with D possibly matching TRBD1 (6 bases). This CDR3 has 13 amino acids. V was cut by 1 base and J by 10 bases, with 13 bases left in between. The germline CDR1 and CDR2 sequences are SGHTA and FQGNSA. DNA for the CDR3: TGTGCCAGCAGCTTAGAAGTACAGGGTATAGCTTTCTTT. Its protein is CASSLEVQGIAFF.

The chain uses TRBV6-5 and TRBJ2-7; 8 bases map to TRBD2. The CDR3 loop spans 15 amino acids. Germline V gene sequence: CDR1 MNHEY, CDR2 SVGAGI. The trim removed 6 bases at V and 7 bases at J, leaving 14 bases unmatched. This CDR3 reads CASRSPSGGEEEQYF. DNA for the CDR3: TGTGCCAGCAGATCCCCGAGCGGGGGAGAGGAAGAGCAGTACTTC.

The chain links TRBV5-6 to TRBJ1-6; the D gene is possibly TRBD1 (5 bases). Germline lookup yields CDR1 SGHDT and CDR2 YYEEEE. With 4 bases removed from V and 8 bases from J, the gap between germline ends came to 13 bases. The CDR3 totals 14 residues. CDR3 residues: CASSPGRRDSPLHF. The CDR3 DNA reads TGTGCCAGCAGCCCGGGCCGCAGGGATTCACCCCTCCACTTT.

This clone showed up just once. The chain recombines TRBV4-3 with TRBJ2-5, with 9 bases fitting TRBD2. The CDR3 contains 16 residues. The junction had 9 bases not matched to a gene; V was cut back by 2 bases and J by 5 bases. The germline gives CDR1 LGHNA, CDR2 YSLEER. CDR3 residues: CASSQRLAANLETQYF. As DNA, the CDR3 is TGCGCCAGCAGCCAAAGACTAGCGGCTAACTTGGAGACCCAGTACTTC.

This clone was counted a few times. V gene TRBV6-5 combines with J gene TRBJ1-5; 7 positions agree with TRBD1. Germline V lookup: CDR1 MNHEY, CDR2 SVGAGI. This CDR3 spans 15 amino acids. V lost 8 bases and J lost 3; bases outside the gene matches: 10. CDR3 residues: CASGTMGQSNQPQHF. CDR3 DNA sequence: TGTGCCAGCGGGACCATGGGACAGTCCAATCAGCCCCAGCATTTT.

This sequence joins TRBV7-9 and TRBJ1-2; 11 bases are a match to TRBD1. J gave up 0 bases and V 1 base, and 4 bases lay outside the gene matches. Germline assignment: CDR1 SEHNR and CDR2 FQNEAQ (reference sequence). This CDR3 comprises 17 residues. The CDR3 loop is CASSLEGTGGANYGYTF. CDR3 nucleotides: TGTGCCAGCAGCTTAGAGGGGACAGGGGGAGCTAACTATGGCTACACCTTC. Based on the CDR3 plus reference TRBV7-9 and TRBJ1-2, the full variable domain is DTGVSQNPRHKITKRGQNVTFRCDPISEHNRLYWYRQTLGQGPEFLTYFQNEAQLEKSRLLSDRFSAERPKGSFSTLEIQRTEQGDSAMYLCASSLEGTGGANYGYTFGSGTRLTVV.

The chain couples TRBV14 to TRBJ2-2; D gene unclear. V lost 1 base, J lost 2 bases, and 11 bases lay in between. This CDR3 region has 16 residues. Germline CDR1 is SGHDN and CDR2 is FVKESK. The CDR3 sequence is CASSQVGWINTGELFF. The CDR3 coding sequence is TGTGCCAGCAGCCAAGTTGGTTGGATTAACACCGGGGAGCTGTTTTTT.

This clone was counted between two and nine times. The rearrangement links TRBV6-6 to TRBJ2-7; weak D call: TRBD2 (6 bases). CDR3 length: 14 residues. Germline V gene data show CDR1 as MNHNY and CDR2 as SVGAGI (reference sequence). The germline V and J ends were trimmed by 6 bases and 6 bases, with 18 bases remaining between them. The CDR3 spells CASRNYREPGEQYF. The DNA for the CDR3 is TGTGCCAGCAGGAACTATCGGGAGCCGGGCGAGCAGTACTTC.

The rearrangement uses TRBV19 and TRBJ1-5; 8 positions match TRBD1. The CDR3 is 14 amino acids. V lost 6 bases and J lost 1; bases outside the gene matches: 2. Germline assignment: CDR1 LNHDA and CDR2 SQIVND (reference sequence). The CDR3 spells CASRTGGSNQPQHF. The CDR3 DNA reads as TGTGCCAGTAGAACAGGGGGGAGCAATCAGCCCCAGCATTTT. Looking up the rest from reference TRBV19 and TRBJ1-5 gives the full variable domain: DGGITQSPKYLFRKEGQNVTLSCEQNLNHDAMYWYRQDPGQGLRLIYYSQIVNDFQKGDIAEGYSVSREKKESFPLTVTSAQKNPTAFYLCASRTGGSNQPQHFGDGTRLSIL.

Points on this clone: Because the CDR3's place on the DNA is in doubt, the DNA is left out and the CDR3 is given as listed by TCRdb. The chain carries TRBV12-5 and TRBJ2-5; the table's D call TRBD1 went unverified against the DNA. Looked up from germline, CDR1 is LGHNT and CDR2 is FRNRAP. The CDR3 spans 20 amino acids, including both terminal residues. The CDR3 loop is CASGFFGQDTEERIQETQYF.

The genes are TRBV6-4 and TRBJ1-2, with D hard to call. Germline V gene lookup returns CDR1 MRHNA and CDR2 SNTAGT. The V end was cut by 5 bases, the J end by 6 bases, with 16 bases between. The CDR3 covers 14 residues. The CDR3: CASSFSAGGDGYTF. The CDR3, as DNA: TGTGCCAGCAGTTTCTCAGCCGGCGGGGATGGCTACACCTTC.

This rearrangement joins TRBV4-2 to TRBJ1-1, with no clear D. The CDR3 extends over 14 amino acids. Germline V gene sequence: CDR1 LGHNA, CDR2 YNFKEQ. With 0 bases removed from V and 10 bases from J, the gap between germline ends came to 15 bases. The CDR3 spells CASSQEVTGFVAFF. The CDR3 DNA sequence: TGTGCCAGCAGCCAAGAGGTTACTGGTTTCGTAGCTTTCTTT.

The chain carries TRBV27 and TRBJ1-1, with TRBD1 matching over 7 bases. Germline-derived CDR1 and CDR2 are MNHEY and SMNVEV (reference sequence). Germline trimming cut 5 bases from V and 5 bases from J; bases unmatched to any gene: 8. The CDR3 spans 14 residues. CDR3 in DNA: TGTGCCAGCAGTCGACAGGGAGGAGGAACTGAAGCTTTCTTT. Translation: CASSRQGGGTEAFF.

The rearrangement links TRBV11-2 to TRBJ2-7; a weak D match, TRBD2 (5 bases). V was clipped by 4 bases and J by 3 bases, with 13 bases between them. CDR1 SGHAT and CDR2 FQNNGV come from the germline V gene. The CDR3 has 14 residues. In DNA form, the CDR3 reads TGTGCCAGCAGCTCCACCCTTAGCGTCTACGAGCAGTACTTC. This gives the protein CASSSTLSVYEQYF.

V and J are TRBV15 and TRBJ2-5, with TRBD2 identical over 9 bases. J was trimmed by 4 bases and V by 0 bases; bases with no gene match: 3. Germline values: CDR1 LNHNV, CDR2 YYDKDF (reference sequence). The CDR3 length is 15 residues. Here the CDR3 reads CATSRDGGGGETQYF. CDR3 bases: TGTGCCACCAGCAGAGATGGCGGGGGGGGAGAGACCCAGTACTTC.

The V and J genes are TRBV6-4 and TRBJ2-7; D may be TRBD1 (5 bases). The germline CDR1 and CDR2 sequences are MRHNA and SNTAGT. The CDR3 is 16 amino acids. Between the trimmed V and J ends, which lost 0 bases and 3 bases, there was a span of 15 bases. CDR3 region: CASSDSRKGRIYEQYF. DNA of the CDR3: TGTGCCAGCAGTGACTCGAGAAAGGGGCGAATCTACGAGCAGTACTTC.

CDR3 coding DNA: TGTGCCAGCAGCGTACAGGGAGCCACCGGGGAGCTGTTTTTT. This translates into CASSVQGATGELFF. The rearrangement joins TRBV9 to TRBJ2-2; either TRBD1 or TRBD2 may supply D (5 bases each). Germline CDR1 is SGDLS and CDR2 is YYNGEE. V was cut by 1 base and J by 4 bases, with 8 bases left in between. The CDR3 consists of 14 residues.

V is TRBV18 and J is TRBJ2-1; D is undetermined. The CDR3 contains 15 residues. Per germline, CDR1 KGHSH and CDR2 LQKENI. Trimming shortened V by 6 bases and J by 2 bases, and 14 bases separated the two germline ends. CDR3 loop: CASSLAEFPYNEQFF. As DNA, the CDR3 is TGTGCCAGCTCGCTGGCGGAGTTCCCCTACAATGAGCAGTTCTTC.

The chain couples TRBV5-6 to TRBJ2-5; possible D gene TRBD2, 6 bases. Germline CDR1 reads SGHDT; CDR2 reads YYEEEE. The V and J ends lost 0 bases and 5 bases respectively, with 14 bases between them. The CDR3 extends over 15 amino acids. The chain's CDR3 is CASSLDGGRSETQYF. DNA for the CDR3: TGTGCCAGCAGCTTGGATGGGGGGAGGTCGGAGACCCAGTACTTC.

V usage is TRBV29-1 and J usage is TRBJ1-2, with unresolved D. The V gene lost 5 bases and the J gene lost 4 bases, with 14 bases spanning the gap. CDR1 SQVTM and CDR2 ANQGSEA come from the germline V gene. The CDR3 is made up of 13 amino acids. CDR3 protein: CSVTLDGGYGYTF. The CDR3 nucleotides are TGCAGCGTTACACTCGACGGAGGCTATGGCTACACCTTC.

The chain recombines TRBV18 with TRBJ1-5; possibly TRBD1 for D (6 bases). The CDR3 has 16 residues. Per the germline V gene, CDR1 is KGHSH and CDR2 is LQKENI. Trimming shortened V by 6 bases and J by 3 bases, and 18 bases separated the two germline ends. The CDR3 coding sequence is TGTGCCAGCTCCCGCAGTCGGACAGACCTCAATCAGCCCCAGCATTTT. Translated: CASSRSRTDLNQPQHF.

The rearrangement links TRBV5-1 to TRBJ2-3, with unresolved D. Germline CDR1 reads SGHRS; CDR2 reads YFSETQ. V was pared by 2 bases and J by 4 bases, with 11 bases between. This CDR3 contains 14 residues. CDR3 protein: CASSFGRTADTQYF. In DNA form, the CDR3 reads TGCGCCAGCAGCTTCGGACGGACCGCAGATACGCAGTATTTT.

The chain combines TRBV10-3 with TRBJ2-7; TRBD2 aligns across 9 bases. The CDR3 sequence is 18 residues long. Germline trimming cut 1 base from V and 4 bases from J; bases unmatched to any gene: 14. CDR1 is ENHRY and CDR2 is SYGVKD in the germline V gene. CDR3 bases: TGTGCCATCAGTGAGTGGGGGGGGTTTAGCGGGAGCGGATACGAGCAGTACTTC. Its translation is CAISEWGGFSGSGYEQYF.

The CDR3: CSVVGGVTDTQYF. The CDR3, as DNA: TGCAGCGTTGTTGGAGGCGTTACAGATACGCAGTATTTT. The gene calls are TRBV29-1 and TRBJ2-3; tentative D call: TRBD2 (5 bases). The CDR3 covers 13 residues. Germline assignment: CDR1 SQVTM and CDR2 ANQGSEA. The V gene lost 4 bases and the J gene lost 3 bases, with 11 bases spanning the gap.

This chain uses TRBV27 with TRBJ2-1, with 9 bases identical to TRBD1. V lost 4 bases and J lost 6; bases outside the gene matches: 13. Germline V CDR1 and CDR2: MNHEY, SMNVEV (reference sequence). The CDR3 spans 17 residues. CDR3 amino acids: CASSYLGGQGVSNEQFF. As DNA, the CDR3 is TGTGCCAGCAGTTATCTGGGGGGACAGGGTGTCTCCAATGAGCAGTTCTTC.

This sequence joins TRBV12-5 and TRBJ2-2, with TRBD2 identical over 12 bases. V was clipped by 6 bases and J by 9 bases; unmatched bases: 8. Germline-derived CDR1 and CDR2 are LGHNT and FRNRAP. The CDR3 is 15 residues long. CDR3 region: CASGLATSGSRELFF. The DNA for the CDR3 is TGTGCTAGTGGCCTAGCGACTAGCGGGAGTAGGGAGCTGTTTTTT.